This TCR beta chain was captured by sequencing in a study of shared clonotypes between healthy human individuals. CD45RO-negative, CCR7-selected cells formed the naive CD8 fraction, which excluded terminally differentiated effector memory CD45RA+ cells. This clone was recorded a few times. Antigen unknown. The CDR3 extends over 12 amino acids. The germline V and J ends were trimmed by 10 bases and 8 bases, with 17 bases remaining between them. Germline CDR1 reads SNHLY; CDR2 reads FYNNEI. Splitting of each subset's genomic DNA was done evenly across several immunoSEQ plates. The repertoire was sequenced with immunoSEQ multiplex PCR; TCRdb's copy has only in-frame clones and lacks some. Altogether roughly 2.1 million clones are present, under 95% being singletons, with the ten largest covering more than 1.5%. Findings of the study overall: Approximately 5.1% was the fraction of naive CD4 clonotypes found shared across four donors. A small donor pool kept down the genetic and exposure-history diversity that was represented.

The V gene is TRBV2, the J gene TRBJ1-1, with D possibly TRBD1 on 5 matching bases. The TCR sequence derives from a man younger than 35 in good health. Some clones in this sample may be carry-over from other donors' samples. Material for sequencing was naive CD8+ T cells from PBMCs. The CDR3: CANLAPGGEAFF. CDR3 bases: TGTGCCAACCTAGCCCCTGGGGGGGAAGCTTTCTTT.